This T cell receptor beta chain comes out of a study of blood T cell repertoires in COVID-19. The overall study: Both acute and convalescent COVID-19 samples were obtained from the United States, Italy and Spain.

CDR1 is SGHAT, CDR2 FQNNGV, per germline. This CDR3 is 14 amino acids long. The ends lost 5 bases at V and 12 bases at J; junction bases unmatched: 12. Patients at the Seattle site were enrolled during active infection and followed longitudinally. The data were produced by immunoSEQ multiplex PCR, yet TCRdb's version contains in-frame clones alone and is incomplete. The sample has around 190,000 clones, approximately 90% seen once; the top ten hold 15% to 20%. Sequencing was carried out using peripheral blood. J is TRBJ2-7 and V is TRBV11-2; 11 bases align to TRBD1. The sequence was collected from a man aged 50-60 years with COVID-19, enrolled during active disease. CDR3 in DNA: TGTGCCAGCAGCCCCGGACAGGGGGCCGTACAAGGGTACTTC. This sequence encodes CASSPGQGAVQGYF.